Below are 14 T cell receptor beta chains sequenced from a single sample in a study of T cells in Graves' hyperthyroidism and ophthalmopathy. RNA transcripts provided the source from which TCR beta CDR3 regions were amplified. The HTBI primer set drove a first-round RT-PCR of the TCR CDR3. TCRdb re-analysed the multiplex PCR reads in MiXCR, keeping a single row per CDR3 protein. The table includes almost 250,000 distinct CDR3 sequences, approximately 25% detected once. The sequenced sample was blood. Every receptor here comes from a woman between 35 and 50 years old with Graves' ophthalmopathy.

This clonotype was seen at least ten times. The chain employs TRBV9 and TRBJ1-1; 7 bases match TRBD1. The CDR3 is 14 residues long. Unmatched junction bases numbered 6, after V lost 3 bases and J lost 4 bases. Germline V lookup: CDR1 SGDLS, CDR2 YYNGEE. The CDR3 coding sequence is TGTGCCAGCAGCGCCAACCAGGGGGTCACTGAAGCTTTCTTT. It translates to CASSANQGVTEAFF.

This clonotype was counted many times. CDR3 protein: CAISESRALSYEQYF. The CDR3 DNA follows: TGTGCCATCAGTGAGTCAAGGGCCCTCTCCTACGAGCAGTACTTC. The J gene is TRBJ2-7, the V gene TRBV10-3; D is uncertain. V lost 0 bases to trimming and J lost 0 bases, with 9 bases between them. Germline V gives CDR1 ENHRY, CDR2 SYGVKD. There are 15 residues in the CDR3.

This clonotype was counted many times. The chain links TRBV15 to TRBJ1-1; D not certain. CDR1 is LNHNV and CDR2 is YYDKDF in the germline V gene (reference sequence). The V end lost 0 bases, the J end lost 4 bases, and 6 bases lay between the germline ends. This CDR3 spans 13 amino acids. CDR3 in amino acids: CATSRERSTEAFF. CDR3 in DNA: TGTGCCACCAGCAGAGAAAGGAGCACTGAAGCTTTCTTT.

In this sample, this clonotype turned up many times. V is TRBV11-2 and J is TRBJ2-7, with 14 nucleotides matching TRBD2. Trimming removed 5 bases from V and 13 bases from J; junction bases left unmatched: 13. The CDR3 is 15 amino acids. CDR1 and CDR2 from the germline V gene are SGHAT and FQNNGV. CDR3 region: CASSPGLAGEGSKYF. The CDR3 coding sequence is TGTGCCAGCAGCCCGGGACTAGCGGGAGAGGGGTCAAAATACTTC. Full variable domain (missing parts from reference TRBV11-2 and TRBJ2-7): EAGVAQSPRYKIIEKRQSVAFWCNPISGHATLYWYQQILGQGPKLLIQFQNNGVVDDSQLPKDRFSAERLKGVDSTLKIQPAKLEDSAVYLCASSPGLAGEGSKYFGPGTRLTVT.

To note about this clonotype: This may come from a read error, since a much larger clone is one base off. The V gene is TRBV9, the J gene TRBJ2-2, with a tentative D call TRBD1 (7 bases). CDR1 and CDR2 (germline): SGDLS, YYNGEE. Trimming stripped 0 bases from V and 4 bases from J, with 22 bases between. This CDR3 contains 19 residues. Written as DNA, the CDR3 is TGTGCCAGCAGCGTAGGGGGCAAGACAGGGACTTTTGCCACCGGGGAGCTGTTTTTT. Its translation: CASSVGGKTGTFATGELFF.

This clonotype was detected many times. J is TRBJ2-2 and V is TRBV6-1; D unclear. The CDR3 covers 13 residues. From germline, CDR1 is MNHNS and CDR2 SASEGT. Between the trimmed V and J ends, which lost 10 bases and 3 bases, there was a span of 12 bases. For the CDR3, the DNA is TGTGCCACCAAAGATCCCTACACCGGGGAGCTGTTTTTT. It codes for CATKDPYTGELFF.

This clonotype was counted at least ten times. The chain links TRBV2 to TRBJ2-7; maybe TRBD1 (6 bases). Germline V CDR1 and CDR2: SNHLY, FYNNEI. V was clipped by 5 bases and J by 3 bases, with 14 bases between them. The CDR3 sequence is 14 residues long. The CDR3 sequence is CASSFKTGIYEQYF. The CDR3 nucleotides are TGTGCCAGCAGTTTTAAAACAGGGATCTACGAGCAGTACTTC.

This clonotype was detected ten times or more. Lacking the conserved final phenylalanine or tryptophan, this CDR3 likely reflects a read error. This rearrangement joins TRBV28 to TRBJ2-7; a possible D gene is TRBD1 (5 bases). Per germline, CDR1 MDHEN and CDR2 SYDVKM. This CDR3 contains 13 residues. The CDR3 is CAGSRDRPHEQYL. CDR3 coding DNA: TGTGCCGGCAGCAGAGACAGACCTCACGAGCAGTACCTC.

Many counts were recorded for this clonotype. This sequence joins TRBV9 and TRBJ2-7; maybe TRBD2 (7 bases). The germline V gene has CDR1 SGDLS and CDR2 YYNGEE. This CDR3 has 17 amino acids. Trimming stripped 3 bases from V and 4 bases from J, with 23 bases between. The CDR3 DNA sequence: TGTGCCAGCAGCGGACCTCCCCCGGGAGCGGGACAATACGAGCAGTACTTC. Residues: CASSGPPPGAGQYEQYF.

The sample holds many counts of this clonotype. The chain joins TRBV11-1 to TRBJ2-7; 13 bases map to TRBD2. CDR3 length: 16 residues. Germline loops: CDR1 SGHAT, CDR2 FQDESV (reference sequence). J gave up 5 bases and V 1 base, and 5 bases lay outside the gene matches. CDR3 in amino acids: CASSLGLAGGSDEQYF. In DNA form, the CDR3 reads TGTGCCAGCAGCTTAGGACTAGCGGGAGGATCGGACGAGCAGTACTTC.

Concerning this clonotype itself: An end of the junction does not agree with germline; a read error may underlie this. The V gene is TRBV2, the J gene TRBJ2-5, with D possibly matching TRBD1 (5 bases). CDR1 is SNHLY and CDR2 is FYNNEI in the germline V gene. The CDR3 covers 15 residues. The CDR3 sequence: CASKGQPLLQETQYF. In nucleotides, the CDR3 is TGTGCGAGCAAGGGGCAGCCTTTACTTCAAGAGACCCAGTACTTC.

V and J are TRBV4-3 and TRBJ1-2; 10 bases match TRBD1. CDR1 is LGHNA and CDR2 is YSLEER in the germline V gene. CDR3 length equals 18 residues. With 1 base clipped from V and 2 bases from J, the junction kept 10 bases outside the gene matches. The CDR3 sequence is CASSQAPGTGVFNYGYTF. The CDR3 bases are TGCGCCAGCAGCCAAGCCCCCGGGACAGGGGTCTTCAACTATGGCTACACCTTC.

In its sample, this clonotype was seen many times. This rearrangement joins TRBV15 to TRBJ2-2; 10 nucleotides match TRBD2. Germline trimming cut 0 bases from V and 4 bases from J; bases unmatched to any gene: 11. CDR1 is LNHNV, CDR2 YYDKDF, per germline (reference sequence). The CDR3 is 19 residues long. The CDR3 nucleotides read TGTGCCACCAGCAGAGATCGGGCTAGCGGGAGTCGGGGCACCGGGGAGCTGTTTTTT. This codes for CATSRDRASGSRGTGELFF.

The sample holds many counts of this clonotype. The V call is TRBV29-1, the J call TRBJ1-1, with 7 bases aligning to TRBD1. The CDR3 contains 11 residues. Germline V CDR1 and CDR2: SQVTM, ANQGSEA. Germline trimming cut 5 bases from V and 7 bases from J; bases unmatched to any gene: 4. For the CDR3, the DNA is TGCAGCGTTTCGCGACAGGGTGAAGCTTTCTTT. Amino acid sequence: CSVSRQGEAFF.